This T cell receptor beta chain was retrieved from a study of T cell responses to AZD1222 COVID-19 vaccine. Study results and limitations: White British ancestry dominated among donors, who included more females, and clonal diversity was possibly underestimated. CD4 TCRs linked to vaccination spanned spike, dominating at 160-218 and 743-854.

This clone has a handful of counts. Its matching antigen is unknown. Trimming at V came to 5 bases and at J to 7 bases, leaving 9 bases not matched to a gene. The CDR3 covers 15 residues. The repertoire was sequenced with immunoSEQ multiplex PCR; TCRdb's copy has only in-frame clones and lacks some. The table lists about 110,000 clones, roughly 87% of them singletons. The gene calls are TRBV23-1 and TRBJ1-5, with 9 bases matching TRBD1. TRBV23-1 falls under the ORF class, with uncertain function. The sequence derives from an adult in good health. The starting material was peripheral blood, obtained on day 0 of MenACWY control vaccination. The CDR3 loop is CASSAPGQGNQPQHF. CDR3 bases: TGCGCCAGCAGTGCCCCGGGACAGGGAAACCAGCCCCAGCATTTT.